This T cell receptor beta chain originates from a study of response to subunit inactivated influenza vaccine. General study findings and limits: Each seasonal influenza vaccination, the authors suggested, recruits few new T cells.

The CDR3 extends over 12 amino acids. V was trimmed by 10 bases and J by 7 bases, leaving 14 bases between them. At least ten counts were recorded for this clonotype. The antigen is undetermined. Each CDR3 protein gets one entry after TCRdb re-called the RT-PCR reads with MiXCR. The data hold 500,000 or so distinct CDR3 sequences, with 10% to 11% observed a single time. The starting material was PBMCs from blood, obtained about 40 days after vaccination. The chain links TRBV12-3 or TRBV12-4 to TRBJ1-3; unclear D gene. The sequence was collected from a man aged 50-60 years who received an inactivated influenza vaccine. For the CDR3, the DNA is TGTGCCACGGGATTTACCTTGAACACCATATATTTT. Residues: CATGFTLNTIYF.